Listed below are T cell receptor beta chains from one sample, sequenced in a study of blood T cell repertoires in COVID-19. Libraries were prepared by immunoSEQ multiplex PCR; TCRdb keeps only in-frame clonotypes and omits some of them. The sample has roughly 340,000 clones, 80% to 90% seen once. The sample consisted of PBMCs or T cells enriched from blood (not recorded which). Receptor source: a man aged 18 to 29 who had recovered from COVID-19. CDR3s include the opening cysteine and the closing phenylalanine or tryptophan. D genes are given only for firm matches. The size field is filled for only some rows; it gives once, few, many or a size class.

D gene	clone size	J gene	V gene	CDR3 DNA	CDR3 protein
-	-	TRBJ1-4	TRBV5-1	TGCGCCAGCAGCCATGGGAACTCGGGCCAGGGTGAAAAACTGTTTTTT	CASSHGNSGQGEKLFF
-	-	TRBJ1-4	TRBV9	TGTGCCAGCGGAACGGGGGCTGCGGGGGCAAAACTGTTTTTT	CASGTGAAGAKLFF
TRBD1	-	TRBJ1-4	TRBV7-9	TGTGCCAGCAGCTTAGGGGCAGGGGGTAAACTGTTTTTT	CASSLGAGGKLFF
-	-	TRBJ2-1	TRBV1	TGCACCAGCAGTTTATGGGCGGGAGTTGGCAATGAGCAGTTCTTC	CTSSLWAGVGNEQFF
-	-	TRBJ2-3	TRBV9	TGTGCCAGCTCAGGTGGGGCTAGCGAGGATACGCAGTATTTT	CASSGGASEDTQYF
TRBD1	-	TRBJ1-6	TRBV7-8	TGTGCCAGCAGCACGGGACAGGTGGATAATTCACCCCTCCACTTT	CASSTGQVDNSPLHF
TRBD1	once	TRBJ2-7	TRBV28	TGTGCCAGCAGCCCGGGACAGGGGACCTACGAGCAGTACTTC	CASSPGQGTYEQYF
-	-	TRBJ1-2	TRBV27	TGTGTAAGTGGCAGTCTCAACTATGGCTACACCTTC	CVSGSLNYGYTF
TRBD2	-	TRBJ2-2	TRBV5-1	TGCGCCAGCAGTTACACTAGCGGTACGAACACCGGGGAGCTGTTTTTT	CASSYTSGTNTGELFF
TRBD2	-	TRBJ2-1	TRBV4-3	TGCGCCAGCAGCCAAGATATTGGCGGGGGCTCCTACAATGAGCAGTTCTTC	CASSQDIGGGSYNEQFF
TRBD1	once	TRBJ1-2	TRBV12-3/TRBV12-4	TGTGCCAGCAGTCGCCAGGGGGCGCGGGGCTACACCTTC	CASSRQGARGYTF
-	-	TRBJ2-7	TRBV4-1	TGCGCCAGCAGCCAAACCGGGACAAGGAGCTCCTACGAGCAGTACTTC	CASSQTGTRSSYEQYF
-	-	TRBJ2-7	TRBV12-5	TGTGCTAGTGGTCTAACCCAGGGGGGCTACGAGCAGTACTTC	CASGLTQGGYEQYF
TRBD2	-	TRBJ2-1	TRBV30	TGTGCCTGGAGAGCGGGACCCTACAATGAGCAGTTCTTC	CAWRAGPYNEQFF
TRBD2	-	TRBJ2-5	TRBV9	TGTGCCAGCAGCGTGGGGACTAGCGATGAGACCCAGTACTTC	CASSVGTSDETQYF
-	-	TRBJ2-2	TRBV12-5	TGTGCTAGTGAATCCCTCAGCGGCACCGGGGAGCTGTTTTTT	CASESLSGTGELFF
-	-	TRBJ1-6	TRBV7-2	TGTGCCAGCAGCTTAAGTAAGGGACTTAATTCACCCCTCCACTTT	CASSLSKGLNSPLHF